Below, one T cell receptor (beta chain) is given with its context. The antigen is unknown. The sample originates from a study of T cell clones after liver transplantation. Study-level background: Samples came from ITN030ST, which attempted immunosuppression withdrawal within 2 years of liver transplantation. Patients counted as tolerant after at least one year off all immunosuppression, enzymes not exceeding twice normal. A pre-transplant mixed lymphocyte reaction with TCRbeta sequencing defined graft-donor-reactive clones followed in post-transplant blood.

The assay was immunoSEQ multiplex PCR, and TCRdb's table has in-frame clones only and misses some. The sample records 4,500 to 6,000 clones, roughly 39% being singletons. Alloreactive TCRbeta sequences came from sequencing proliferating CFSE-low cells in the MLR. Pre-transplant recipient cells met graft donor PBMCs, splenocytes, lymph-node cells, or third-party PBMCs. The CDR3 length is 12 residues. In germline, CDR1 is SNHLY, CDR2 FYNNEI. Between the trimmed V and J ends, which lost 10 bases and 6 bases, there was a span of 16 bases. This sequence joins TRBV2 and TRBJ2-7; maybe TRBD2 (7 bases). The receptor was isolated from a human patient who received a liver transplant. Certain T cells may be donor cells from the graft. Sequenced material: CD4+ T cells from cultured PBMCs. CDR3 coding DNA: TGTGCCATCCTCCGGGGGGCGAGCGAGCAGTACTTC. This codes for CAILRGASEQYF.